One sample yielded the 28 T cell receptor beta chains listed below, sequenced in a study of blood T cell repertoires in COVID-19. Here immunoSEQ multiplex PCR was the method, and the copy in TCRdb shows in-frame clones only, minus some. The top ten hold approximately 8% of the sample, which has fewer than 200,000 clones, 65% to 80% seen once. Sequencing was performed on peripheral blood. The source is a man between 60 and 70 years old with acute or convalescent COVID-19.

Worth noting for this clone: Relative to the germline gene, one junction end is altered; a read error may explain this. The rearrangement links TRBV24-1 to TRBJ1-5; D is possibly TRBD1 (6 bases). The CDR3 has 13 residues. CDR1 and CDR2 (germline): KGHDR, SFDVKD. For the CDR3, the DNA is TGTGCCACCAGTACAGGGTTCAATCAACCCCAGCATTTT. Translation: CATSTGFNQPQHF.

The chain has TRBV7-2 and TRBJ2-5; 9 nucleotides match TRBD1. This CDR3 comprises 13 residues. The V gene end was trimmed by 2 bases and the J gene end by 12 bases; junction bases not matched to a gene: 7. Germline CDR1 is SGHTA and CDR2 is FQGNSA. This CDR3 is CASSLLQGAFKYF. CDR3 nucleotides: TGTGCCAGCAGCTTATTACAGGGGGCTTTTAAGTACTTC.

The J gene is TRBJ2-1, the V gene TRBV29-1; 11 bases line up with TRBD1. CDR1 and CDR2 (germline): SQVTM, ANQGSEA. J was trimmed by 2 bases and V by 3 bases; bases with no gene match: 3. The CDR3 totals 15 residues. The CDR3, as DNA: TGCAGCGTTGAGGACAGGGGGCTAACCTACAATGAGCAGTTCTTC. This encodes CSVEDRGLTYNEQFF.

The rearrangement uses TRBV30 and TRBJ1-5; D is undetermined. V lost 1 base and J 7 bases, leaving 14 bases between the germline ends. CDR3 length: 14 amino acids. From germline, CDR1 is GTSNPN and CDR2 SVGIG (reference sequence). CDR3: CAWSEGGLGQPQHF. The CDR3 DNA reads as TGTGCCTGGAGTGAGGGAGGGCTGGGGCAGCCCCAGCATTTT.

V gene TRBV24-1 combines with J gene TRBJ1-2; D is possibly TRBD1 (6 bases). The CDR3 runs 13 residues. V lost 4 bases and J 8 bases, leaving 13 bases between the germline ends. Germline V CDR1 and CDR2: KGHDR, SFDVKD. The CDR3 sequence: CATSDPGQSGYTF. Here the CDR3 DNA reads TGTGCCACCAGTGACCCCGGACAGAGCGGCTACACCTTC.

The chain couples TRBV29-1 to TRBJ1-3; D is ambiguous. The CDR3 runs 14 residues. The germline V and J ends were trimmed by 4 bases and 4 bases, with 14 bases remaining between them. Germline-derived CDR1 and CDR2 are SQVTM and ANQGSEA. CDR3 bases: TGCAGCGTTGCTCGGAGGACTACAGGAAACACCATATATTTT. It specifies CSVARRTTGNTIYF.

With respect to this clone: The same CDR3 is also encoded by other DNA sequences in this sample. The CDR3 here is CASSQESPVLDRSYEQYF. In DNA form, the CDR3 reads TGCGCCAGCAGCCAAGAATCCCCCGTACTTGACAGGAGCTACGAGCAGTACTTC. This chain links TRBV4-1 with TRBJ2-7; a possible D gene is TRBD1 (6 bases). This CDR3 is built from 18 residues. Germline CDR1 is MGHRA and CDR2 is YSYEKL. Trimming pared 0 bases from V and 3 bases from J, leaving 21 bases between.

V is TRBV2 and J is TRBJ2-7; 15 bases are a match to TRBD2. The CDR3 loop spans 14 amino acids. CDR1 is SNHLY, CDR2 FYNNEI, per germline. The V gene end was trimmed by 6 bases and the J gene end by 6 bases; junction bases not matched to a gene: 3. The CDR3 DNA is TGTGCCAGCAGCGGACTAGCGGGGGGGCGCGAGCAGTACTTC. Its translation is CASSGLAGGREQYF.

This clone was recorded once. The rearrangement joins TRBV10-1 to TRBJ1-3; D unresolved. The CDR3 spans 14 residues. The V end was cut by 3 bases, the J end by 0 bases, with 6 bases between. Germline CDR1 reads WNHNN; CDR2 reads SYGVQD (reference sequence). CDR3 DNA sequence: TGCGCCAGCAGTGATTGCTACTCTGGAAACACCATATATTTT. Its translation is CASSDCYSGNTIYF.

V is TRBV27 and J is TRBJ1-1; D gene ambiguous. This CDR3 spans 13 amino acids. The V gene lost 6 bases and the J gene lost 0 bases, with 8 bases spanning the gap. The germline V gene has CDR1 MNHEY and CDR2 SMNVEV (reference sequence). As DNA, the CDR3 is TGTGCCAGCAGCACGACTATGAACACTGAAGCTTTCTTT. It specifies CASSTTMNTEAFF.

J is TRBJ1-1 and V is TRBV7-8, with TRBD1 identical over 7 bases. This CDR3 is 15 amino acids long. The V and J ends lost 2 bases and 0 bases, in that order; junction bases with no gene match: 3. The germline V gene has CDR1 SGHVS and CDR2 FQNEAQ. The CDR3 DNA reads as TGTGCCAGCAGCTTAATAGGGGGCATGAACACTGAAGCTTTCTTT. It yields the protein CASSLIGGMNTEAFF.

The chain links TRBV11-3 to TRBJ2-3; no reliable D call. CDR1 and CDR2 (germline): SGHNT, YENEEA. The ends were cut back, 2 bases at V and 3 bases at J, with 6 bases in the middle. The CDR3 runs to 13 residues. The CDR3 is CASSLTGTDTQYF. Written as DNA, the CDR3 is TGTGCCAGCAGCTTAACGGGTACAGATACGCAGTATTTT.

The genes are TRBV7-8 and TRBJ2-1, with 8 bases that match TRBD1. The V and J ends lost 4 bases and 6 bases, in that order; junction bases with no gene match: 2. The CDR3 loop spans 13 amino acids. Germline loops: CDR1 SGHVS, CDR2 FQNEAQ. The CDR3 sequence is CASSSGQGNEQFF. CDR3 coding DNA: TGTGCCAGCAGCTCCGGACAGGGCAATGAGCAGTTCTTC.

This chain connects TRBV29-1 to TRBJ2-7, with 9 nucleotides matching TRBD1. V lost 8 bases and J lost 5; bases outside the gene matches: 13. CDR1 and CDR2 (germline): SQVTM, ANQGSEA. The CDR3 is 14 residues long. The CDR3 region has the DNA TGCAGCACCCTTGAGACAGGGGGGTCAGACGAGCAGTACTTC. It codes for CSTLETGGSDEQYF.

Only a few counts were recorded for this clone. The V gene is TRBV10-2, the J gene TRBJ1-1, with D possibly being TRBD1 (5 bases). The CDR3 length is 14 residues. V gave up 3 bases and J gave up 0 bases, with 8 bases separating them. CDR1 is WSHSY and CDR2 is SAAADI in the germline V gene. This CDR3 reads CASSEDRLNTEAFF. As DNA, the CDR3 is TGCGCCAGCAGTGAAGACAGATTGAACACTGAAGCTTTCTTT.

The chain employs TRBV5-6 and TRBJ1-1; D is unclear. The CDR3 is 12 residues long. Germline V CDR1 and CDR2: SGHDT, YYEEEE. Trimming removed 6 bases from V and 0 bases from J, with 6 bases in between. In DNA, the CDR3 is TGTGCCAGCAAGAGGATGAACACTGAAGCTTTCTTT. Residues: CASKRMNTEAFF.

This clone was counted a single time. The chain joins TRBV5-1 to TRBJ1-6; 7 bases match TRBD1. The CDR3 length is 14 residues. CDR1 SGHRS and CDR2 YFSETQ come from the germline V gene. The V segment lost 2 bases and the J segment 8 bases; nucleotides outside the gene matches: 4. CDR3 protein: CASSFDRDHSPLHF. CDR3 coding DNA: TGCGCCAGCAGCTTTGACAGGGACCATTCACCCCTCCACTTT.

As DNA, the CDR3 is TGCGCCAGCAGCCTTCGGTCAGGAACTGAAGCTTTCTTT. Its protein is CASSLRSGTEAFF. The chain links TRBV10-1 to TRBJ1-1, with D hard to call. The CDR3 has 13 residues. Germline V gene data show CDR1 as WNHNN and CDR2 as SYGVQD (reference sequence). V lost 6 bases and J lost 5, with 13 bases in between.

The chain joins TRBV5-1 to TRBJ2-7; the D gene is possibly TRBD1 (6 bases). Germline V gene sequence: CDR1 SGHRS, CDR2 YFSETQ. The CDR3 has 14 residues. The ends were cut back, 2 bases at V and 3 bases at J, with 12 bases in the middle. For the CDR3, the DNA is TGCGCCAGCAGCTTTCGTCAGGGGAACTACGAGCAGTACTTC. Its protein product is CASSFRQGNYEQYF.

V is TRBV5-6 and J is TRBJ1-2; D unresolved. CDR1 is SGHDT, CDR2 YYEEEE, per germline. The CDR3 consists of 16 residues. Trimming took 1 base from V and 0 from J, leaving 13 bases between them. The CDR3 DNA follows: TGTGCCAGCAGCTTGCTCTTTCAGGCTGCTAACTATGGCTACACCTTC. Protein: CASSLLFQAANYGYTF.

The chain links TRBV12-3 or TRBV12-4 to TRBJ2-7; 7 bases fit TRBD1. CDR3 length equals 13 residues. V gave up 3 bases and J gave up 2 bases; unmatched junction bases: 1. This CDR3 is CASSLQGAYEQYF. CDR3 bases: TGTGCCAGCAGTTTGCAGGGGGCCTACGAGCAGTACTTC.

V and J are TRBV24-1 and TRBJ1-5; possibly TRBD1 for D (6 bases). The CDR3 sequence is 16 residues long. Germline CDR1 is KGHDR and CDR2 is SFDVKD. V was pared by 4 bases and J by 3 bases, with 15 bases between. This CDR3 reads CATSDHTGHNNQPQHF. Here the CDR3 DNA reads TGTGCCACCAGTGACCACACGGGACACAACAATCAGCCCCAGCATTTT.

V and J are TRBV28 and TRBJ2-7, with 8 bases matching TRBD2. The CDR3 has 18 amino acids. Unmatched junction bases numbered 14, after V lost 4 bases and J lost 0 bases. Germline CDR1 is MDHEN and CDR2 is SYDVKM. DNA for the CDR3: TGTGCCAGCAGTTACCCCTCCCCAGCGGGGGAAAGCTCCTACGAGCAGTACTTC. This encodes CASSYPSPAGESSYEQYF.

There are a few counts of this clone. The V gene is TRBV3-1 (or the pseudogene TRBV3-2), the J gene TRBJ2-7; D is possibly TRBD1 (6 bases). CDR1 is LGHDT and CDR2 is YNNKEL in the germline V gene (reference sequence). Trimming pared 2 bases from V and 3 bases from J, leaving 11 bases between. The CDR3 runs to 14 residues. CDR3 nucleotide sequence: TGTGCCAGCAGCCAAAAGGACAGCTTCTACGAGCAGTACTTC. Amino acid sequence: CASSQKDSFYEQYF.

This chain uses TRBV11-2 with TRBJ2-7; tentative D call: TRBD1 (5 bases). The CDR3 consists of 16 residues. Germline V gene data show CDR1 as SGHAT and CDR2 as FQNNGV. The germline V and J ends were trimmed by 3 bases and 1 base, with 16 bases remaining between them. CDR3 nucleotide sequence: TGTGCCAGCAGCTTGGGCCAGGGTGGCAGGTCCTACGAGCAGTACTTC. Translated: CASSLGQGGRSYEQYF.

This clone was recorded only once. This chain joins TRBV6-1 and TRBJ1-1; the D gene is possibly TRBD1 (6 bases). Germline V gene lookup returns CDR1 MNHNS and CDR2 SASEGT. The CDR3 runs 18 residues. V lost 2 bases, J lost 1 base, and 20 bases lay in between. The CDR3 spells CASSERVGGQRTNTEAFF. As DNA, the CDR3 is TGTGCCAGCAGTGAAAGGGTCGGGGGGCAAAGAACGAACACTGAAGCTTTCTTT.

A single count supports this clone. The J gene is TRBJ2-3, the V gene TRBV4-3; 9 nucleotides match TRBD2. With 0 bases clipped from V and 2 bases from J, the junction kept 21 bases outside the gene matches. The CDR3 runs 22 residues. From germline, CDR1 is LGHNA and CDR2 YSLEER. The CDR3 DNA sequence: TGCGCCAGCAGCCAAGAAATCTACGGAAGGTTGGCGGCGGGGGGGCTCACAGATACGCAGTATTTT. Translation: CASSQEIYGRLAAGGLTDTQYF.

This chain connects TRBV19 to TRBJ1-2; 7 positions match TRBD1. This CDR3 has 12 residues. Germline CDR1 is LNHDA and CDR2 is SQIVND (reference sequence). V lost 4 bases and J lost 7; bases outside the gene matches: 3. Here the CDR3 reads CASSTRQGGYTF. DNA of the CDR3: TGTGCCAGTAGTACCCGACAGGGTGGCTACACCTTC.